The clone carrying this T cell receptor (beta chain) was detected many times. Its antigen remains unidentified. The record originates from a study of T cells in Graves' hyperthyroidism and ophthalmopathy. Study results and limitations: Separation of ophthalmopathy from stable hyperthyroidism was achieved by a 13 V-J model. Blood samples included most of the expanded thyroid clonotypes exceeding 0.001.

V lost 0 bases and J 6 bases, leaving 11 bases between the germline ends. The CDR3 length is 14 residues. CDR1 SEHNR and CDR2 FQNEAQ come from the germline V gene (reference sequence). Regions amplified from RNA transcripts were the TCR beta CDR3 regions. First-round RT-PCR with HTBI primers amplified the TCR CDR3 region. One entry per CDR3 protein, called by TCRdb with MiXCR from the multiplex PCR reads. The sample holds fewer than 500,000 distinct CDR3 sequences, 13% seen once. Patients between 18 and 65 years old had hyperthyroidism, newly diagnosed and lasting under 2 months. Material for sequencing was blood. The chain links TRBV7-9 to TRBJ1-2; D uncertain. This receptor was obtained from a man in his thirties or forties with Graves' hyperthyroidism that later progressed to Graves' ophthalmopathy. The CDR3 DNA is TGTGCCAGCAGCTTAGCGCAGGCTTTAGATGGCTACACCTTC. This encodes CASSLAQALDGYTF.